This record concerns one TCR beta chain sequence. Its antigen is unknown. CDR3 size: 16 residues. Trimming removed 2 bases from V and 5 bases from J; junction bases left unmatched: 10. Germline CDR1 MDHEN, CDR2 SYDVKM. This sample stems from a study of CD8 T cells in Susac syndrome. Bulk CD8+ and CD4+ cells came from magnetic negative isolation; CD8+ TEMRA by FACS. Random hexamers were used to reverse transcribe about 0.5 to 1 ug of RNA. Amplification of TCR beta CDR3 spanned 54 Vbeta and 13 Jbeta via immunoSEQ multiplex PCR. Each CDR3 protein gets one entry after TCRdb re-called the immunoSEQ multiplex PCR reads with MiXCR. The sample holds approximately 180,000 distinct CDR3 sequences, approximately 93% seen once. Study-level results: The study acknowledged a relatively small number of individuals in its TCR sequencing and HLA analysis.

The chain combines TRBV28 with TRBJ2-7; 9 nucleotides match TRBD1. The sequence was collected from a human donor with multiple sclerosis. Input material: CD4+ T cells from PBMCs. The CDR3: CASSLVGGDRAHEQYF. The DNA of the CDR3 is TGTGCCAGCAGTTTAGTAGGAGGGGACAGGGCCCACGAGCAGTACTTC.